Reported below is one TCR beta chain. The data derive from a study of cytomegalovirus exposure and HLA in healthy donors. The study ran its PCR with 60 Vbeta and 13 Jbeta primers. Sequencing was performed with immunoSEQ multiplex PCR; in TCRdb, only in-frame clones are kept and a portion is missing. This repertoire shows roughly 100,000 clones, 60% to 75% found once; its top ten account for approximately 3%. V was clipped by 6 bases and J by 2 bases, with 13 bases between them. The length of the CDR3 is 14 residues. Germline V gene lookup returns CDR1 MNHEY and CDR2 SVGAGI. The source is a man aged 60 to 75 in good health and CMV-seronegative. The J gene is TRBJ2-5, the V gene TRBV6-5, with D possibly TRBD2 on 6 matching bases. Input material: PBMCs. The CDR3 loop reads CASRPPGLQETQYF. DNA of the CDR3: TGTGCCAGCAGACCACCGGGACTGCAAGAGACCCAGTACTTC.